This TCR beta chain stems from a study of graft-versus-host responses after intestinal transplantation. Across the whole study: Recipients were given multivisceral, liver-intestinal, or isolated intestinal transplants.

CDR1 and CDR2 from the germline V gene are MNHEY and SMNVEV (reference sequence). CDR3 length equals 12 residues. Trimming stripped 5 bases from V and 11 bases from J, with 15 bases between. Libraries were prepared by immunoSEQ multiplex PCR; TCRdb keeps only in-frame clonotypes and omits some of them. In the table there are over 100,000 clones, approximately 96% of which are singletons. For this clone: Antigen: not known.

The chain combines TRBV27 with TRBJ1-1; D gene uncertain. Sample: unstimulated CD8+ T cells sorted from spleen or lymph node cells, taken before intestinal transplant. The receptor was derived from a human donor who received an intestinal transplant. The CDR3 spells CASSINGLEAFF. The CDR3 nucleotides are TGTGCCAGCAGTATAAACGGACTCGAGGCTTTCTTT.